Listed below are T cell receptor beta chains from one sample, sequenced in a study of CD8+CD57+ T cells in acquired aplastic anemia. TCRdb re-analysed the reads in MiXCR, keeping a single row per CDR3 protein. The table lists about 120,000 distinct CDR3 sequences, approximately 50% of them singletons. Material for sequencing was sorted CD4+, CD8+, or CD8+CD57+ T cells (not recorded which) from PBMCs. The origin of the receptors is a human donor with aplastic anemia. The CDR3 runs from the conserved cysteine through the conserved F or W. Each record gives: V gene, J gene, clone size, D gene, CDR3 DNA, CDR3 protein. The D gene is left open where the match is weak. Rows give clone size only sometimes, using once, few, many, or a class for an expanded clone.

V gene: TRBV24-1; J gene: TRBJ2-7; clone size: NA; D gene: NA; CDR3 DNA: TGTGCCACCAGTGATTTGGCGGGGTACGAGCAGTACTTC; CDR3 protein: CATSDLAGYEQYF
V gene: TRBV20-1; J gene: TRBJ2-1; clone size: NA; D gene: NA; CDR3 DNA: TGCAGTGCTAGAGATGTTGGCGAGCAGTTCTTC; CDR3 protein: CSARDVGEQFF
V gene: TRBV3-1; J gene: TRBJ1-1; clone size: NA; D gene: NA; CDR3 DNA: TGTGCCAGCAGCCAAGATTGGTACGGGAGGAACGAAGCTTTCTTT; CDR3 protein: CASSQDWYGRNEAFF
V gene: TRBV2; J gene: TRBJ2-7; clone size: NA; D gene: NA; CDR3 DNA: TGTGCCAGCAGCCCTAGTGCAGGGGAACCCTACGAGCAGTACTTC; CDR3 protein: CASSPSAGEPYEQYF
V gene: TRBV24-1; J gene: TRBJ2-6; clone size: few; D gene: NA; CDR3 DNA: TGTGCCACCAGTGATTTGCGGGGCGGGTCTGGGGCCAACGTCCTGACTTTC; CDR3 protein: CATSDLRGGSGANVLTF
V gene: TRBV7-8; J gene: TRBJ1-2; clone size: NA; D gene: NA; CDR3 DNA: TGTGCCAGCAGCTTAGATCCCTTTCACTATGGCTACACCTTC; CDR3 protein: CASSLDPFHYGYTF
V gene: TRBV7-6; J gene: TRBJ1-1; clone size: NA; D gene: NA; CDR3 DNA: TGTGCCAACAGCCGAGGAGCGCAGGGAGGAAACGGAGCTTTCTTT; CDR3 protein: CANSRGAQGGNGAFF
V gene: TRBV12-3/TRBV12-4; J gene: TRBJ2-5; clone size: NA; D gene: NA; CDR3 DNA: TGTGCCAGCAGCCCTGTCGGATCGGGACAAGAGACCCAGTACTTC; CDR3 protein: CASSPVGSGQETQYF
V gene: TRBV27; J gene: TRBJ2-3; clone size: NA; D gene: NA; CDR3 DNA: TGTGCCAGCAGTTCCCTGATATCTAGCACAGATGCGCAGTATTTT; CDR3 protein: CASSSLISSTDAQYF
V gene: TRBV2; J gene: TRBJ2-1; clone size: NA; D gene: NA; CDR3 DNA: TGTGCCAGCAGTTTCGGGGTTGAGCAGTTCTTC; CDR3 protein: CASSFGVEQFF
V gene: TRBV19; J gene: TRBJ2-1; clone size: many; D gene: NA; CDR3 DNA: TGTGCCAGTAGTCCCGGGGACATCTACAATGAGCAGTTCTTC; CDR3 protein: CASSPGDIYNEQFF
V gene: TRBV9; J gene: TRBJ2-7; clone size: many; D gene: NA; CDR3 DNA: TGTGCCAGCAGCGTAGGGGGATTCGGATCCTACGAGCAGTACTTC; CDR3 protein: CASSVGGFGSYEQYF
V gene: TRBV5-4; J gene: TRBJ1-1; clone size: NA; D gene: NA; CDR3 DNA: TGTGCCAGCAGCTCGAACGGGGTCACTGAAGCTTTCTTT; CDR3 protein: CASSSNGVTEAFF
V gene: TRBV5-6; J gene: TRBJ2-2; clone size: NA; D gene: NA; CDR3 DNA: TGTGCCAGCAGCTTGGCTGTTACCGGGGAGCTGTTTTTT; CDR3 protein: CASSLAVTGELFF
V gene: TRBV13; J gene: TRBJ1-1; clone size: NA; D gene: NA; CDR3 DNA: TGTGCCAGCAGCCCCCTGGGCGAGACTGAAGCTTTCTTT; CDR3 protein: CASSPLGETEAFF
V gene: TRBV4-1; J gene: TRBJ2-7; clone size: many; D gene: NA; CDR3 DNA: TGCGCCAGCAGCCCGTCCGGGACGTCGGACGAAGGGGAGCAGTACTTC; CDR3 protein: CASSPSGTSDEGEQYF
V gene: TRBV6-4; J gene: TRBJ1-4; clone size: NA; D gene: TRBD1; CDR3 DNA: TGTGCCAAAACAGGGGAATCCTTTGAAAAACTGTTTTTT; CDR3 protein: CAKTGESFEKLFF
V gene: TRBV9; J gene: TRBJ1-2; clone size: NA; D gene: NA; CDR3 DNA: TGTGCCAGCAGGGGCAGGGCTAATGGCTACACCTTC; CDR3 protein: CASRGRANGYTF
V gene: TRBV29-1; J gene: TRBJ1-1; clone size: NA; D gene: NA; CDR3 DNA: TGCAGCGTTGTAGGTCCGAACACTGAAGCTTTCTTT; CDR3 protein: CSVVGPNTEAFF
V gene: TRBV2; J gene: TRBJ1-2; clone size: once; D gene: TRBD1; CDR3 DNA: TGTGCCATCCGGGACAGCCGCGTTTATGGCTACACCTTC; CDR3 protein: CAIRDSRVYGYTF
V gene: TRBV19; J gene: TRBJ2-7; clone size: NA; D gene: NA; CDR3 DNA: TGTGCCAGACCGACCGGGCCCACAGACGAGCAGTACTTC; CDR3 protein: CARPTGPTDEQYF
V gene: TRBV2; J gene: TRBJ1-5; clone size: NA; D gene: NA; CDR3 DNA: TGTGCCAGCAACGAAGTCGGTCAGCCCCAGCATTTT; CDR3 protein: CASNEVGQPQHF
V gene: TRBV20-1; J gene: TRBJ2-1; clone size: once; D gene: TRBD1; CDR3 DNA: TGCAGTGTCGCCGGGACAGTCTCCTACAATGAGCAGTTCTTC; CDR3 protein: CSVAGTVSYNEQFF
V gene: TRBV15; J gene: TRBJ2-7; clone size: few; D gene: NA; CDR3 DNA: TGTGCCACCAGCAGAGGGGGGGCGGCTACCTACGAGCAGTACTTC; CDR3 protein: CATSRGGAATYEQYF
V gene: TRBV15; J gene: TRBJ2-1; clone size: NA; D gene: NA; CDR3 DNA: TGTGCCACCAGCCGGGCCAATCTCAATGAGCAGTTCTTC; CDR3 protein: CATSRANLNEQFF